This record looks at one T cell receptor (beta chain) sequence and its context. The target antigen is unknown. TCRdb fed the 5' RACE reads into MiXCR, producing one record per CDR3 protein. This sample has 1.5 million to 2 million distinct CDR3 sequences, with under 35% found just once. V lost 3 bases to trimming and J lost 2 bases; unmatched junction nucleotides: 5. The CDR3 contains 15 residues. CDR1 and CDR2 from the germline V gene are MDHEN and SYDVKM. The sample comes from a study of identical twins. Study-wide results and caveats: In drawing conclusions, the study used cross-sectional statistical analysis and did not follow the same donors. Invariant MAIT and iNKT cells are populations that could partly confound zero-insertion analyses. Beta out-of-frame sequences displayed a weaker excess of sharing between twins.

Source material: cord blood. The source is a newborn girl in good health. The chain couples TRBV28 to TRBJ2-5; TRBD1 matches 8 bases. CDR3 coding DNA: TGTGCCAGCAGTTTGGTTAGGACAGGGCAAGAGACCCAGTACTTC. Its translation is CASSLVRTGQETQYF. Combining the CDR3 with reference TRBV28 and TRBJ2-5 gives the whole variable domain DVKVTQSSRYLVKRTGEKVFLECVQDMDHENMFWYRQDPGLGLRLIYFSYDVKMKEKGDIPEGYSVSREKKERFSLILESASTNQTSMYLCASSLVRTGQETQYFGPGTRLLVL.